This T cell receptor (beta chain) originates from a study of cytotoxic CD8 clonotypes in ibrutinib-treated CLL. Worth noting for this clone: Its cognate antigen is unknown. Other DNA sequences from this sample encode an identical CDR3 as well.

The V and J ends lost 2 bases and 1 base respectively, with 8 bases between them. CDR1 is MDHEN and CDR2 is SYDVKM in the germline V gene. The CDR3 runs to 14 residues. The assay was immunoSEQ multiplex PCR, and TCRdb's table has in-frame clones only and misses some. This sample has some 26,000 clones; 65% to 90% occur once, and the top ten carry 8%. Extraction of roughly 2 micrograms of genomic DNA from cryopreserved PBMCs supplied material for TCR beta libraries. General study points: The clonality rise at ibrutinib response reflected private clonotype expansion.

The chain couples TRBV28 to TRBJ1-1; D is unclear. The material was PBMCs, obtained after 24 months of ibrutinib treatment. This clonotype was obtained from a human donor with chronic lymphocytic leukemia. The CDR3 spells CASSLAQRNTEAFF. CDR3 DNA: TGTGCCAGCAGTTTAGCACAGCGGAACACTGAAGCTTTCTTT.